These 24 T cell receptor beta chains were sequenced from one sample in a study of blood T cell repertoires in COVID-19. Sequencing used immunoSEQ multiplex PCR; TCRdb keeps in-frame clones, though not all of them. Here the sample spans 25,000 to 30,000 clones, about 85% being singletons. Specimen: peripheral blood. These receptors were obtained from a woman in her fifties or sixties with acute or convalescent COVID-19.

The V and J genes are TRBV29-1 and TRBJ2-1; D remains unclear. V was trimmed by 7 bases and J by 5 bases, leaving 6 bases between them. This CDR3 contains 10 residues. Germline values: CDR1 SQVTM, CDR2 ANQGSEA. The CDR3 region has the DNA TGCAGCGCCGCAGACAATGAGCAGTTCTTC. Its translation is CSAADNEQFF.

V and J are TRBV27 and TRBJ2-7; 7 nucleotides agree with TRBD2. Germline V gene data show CDR1 as MNHEY and CDR2 as SMNVEV (reference sequence). V shed 6 bases, J shed 3 bases, and the junction held 8 bases outside the gene matches. This CDR3 spans 14 amino acids. The CDR3: CASSRSGGGYEQYF. CDR3 in DNA: TGTGCCAGCAGCCGTTCGGGGGGAGGCTACGAGCAGTACTTC.

This clone showed up just once. The chain employs TRBV9 and TRBJ2-6, with 8 nucleotides matching TRBD1. J lost 0 bases, V lost 3 bases, and 8 bases had no gene match. The germline V gene has CDR1 SGDLS and CDR2 YYNGEE. This CDR3 comprises 18 residues. For the CDR3, the DNA is TGTGCCAGCAGCGCCCCGGGACAGGACTTCTCTGGGGCCAACGTCCTGACTTTC. Protein sequence: CASSAPGQDFSGANVLTF.

J is TRBJ1-2 and V is TRBV5-1; D perhaps matches TRBD1 (6 bases). The V end was cut by 1 base, the J end by 0 bases, with 13 bases between. Per germline, CDR1 SGHRS and CDR2 YFSETQ. This CDR3 has 16 residues. CDR3 sequence: CASSLTPEGANYGYTF. In nucleotides, the CDR3 is TGCGCCAGCAGCTTGACCCCTGAGGGGGCTAACTATGGCTACACCTTC.

The J gene is TRBJ1-2, the V gene TRBV18; a weak D match, TRBD1 (5 bases). The ends were cut back, 3 bases at V and 6 bases at J, with 11 bases in the middle. Per germline, CDR1 KGHSH and CDR2 LQKENI. CDR3 size: 13 residues. The CDR3 sequence: CASSPNQGDGYTF. CDR3 bases: TGTGCCAGCTCACCGAATCAGGGCGATGGCTACACCTTC.

This sequence joins TRBV6-1 and TRBJ1-1; D call uncertain. CDR1 and CDR2 from the germline V gene are MNHNS and SASEGT. The germline V and J ends were trimmed by 0 bases and 3 bases, with 8 bases remaining between them. This CDR3 region has 14 residues. In nucleotides, the CDR3 is TGTGCCAGCAGTGAAGCCGACAAATACACTGAAGCTTTCTTT. It translates to CASSEADKYTEAFF.

The rearrangement uses TRBV11-3 and TRBJ2-1; the match to TRBD2 covers 7 bases. Looked up from germline, CDR1 is SGHNT and CDR2 is YENEEA. This CDR3 contains 16 residues. Trimming removed 5 bases from V and 1 base from J; junction bases left unmatched: 8. For the CDR3, the DNA is TGTGCCAGCAGCAAATCGGGCGGGGGATCCTACAATGAGCAGTTCTTC. This gives the protein CASSKSGGGSYNEQFF.

The chain is built from TRBV5-1 and TRBJ1-2; perhaps TRBD1 as D (5 bases). Germline V gene sequence: CDR1 SGHRS, CDR2 YFSETQ. V lost 0 bases and J lost 3, with 21 bases in between. CDR3 length: 18 residues. The chain's CDR3 is CASSLVGKGARTHYGYTF. In nucleotides, the CDR3 is TGCGCCAGCAGCTTGGTTGGCAAAGGGGCCCGGACACACTATGGCTACACCTTC.

This chain joins TRBV5-1 and TRBJ2-1; 7 bases fit TRBD2. CDR3 size: 16 residues. The trim removed 0 bases at V and 4 bases at J, leaving 7 bases unmatched. Per germline, CDR1 SGHRS and CDR2 YFSETQ. In DNA, the CDR3 is TGCGCCAGCAGCTTGGTCGGCGGGGGAGTATACAATGAGCAGTTCTTC. Protein product: CASSLVGGGVYNEQFF. Looking up the rest from reference TRBV5-1 and TRBJ2-1 gives the full variable domain: KAGVTQTPRYLIKTRGQQVTLSCSPISGHRSVSWYQQTPGQGLQFLFEYFSETQRNKGNFPGRFSGRQFSNSRSEMNVSTLELGDSALYLCASSLVGGGVYNEQFFGPGTRLTVL.

The rearrangement joins TRBV30 to TRBJ2-7; 7 bases line up with TRBD1. The CDR3 has 14 residues. Germline CDR1 GTSNPN, CDR2 SVGIG (reference sequence). The V gene end was trimmed by 2 bases and the J gene end by 4 bases; junction bases not matched to a gene: 8. The CDR3 spells CAWSSRTGSYEQYF. CDR3 DNA: TGTGCCTGGAGTTCCCGGACAGGATCATACGAGCAGTACTTC.

The chain employs TRBV7-9 and TRBJ1-2, with D possibly being TRBD1 (5 bases). Germline assignment: CDR1 SEHNR and CDR2 FQNEAQ (reference sequence). Trimming pared 1 base from V and 7 bases from J, leaving 10 bases between. This CDR3 contains 13 residues. CDR3 sequence: CASSLVAGGGYTF. The CDR3 nucleotides are TGTGCCAGCAGCTTAGTGGCCGGGGGTGGCTACACCTTC. The variable domain in full, completed from reference TRBV7-9 and TRBJ1-2, reads DTGVSQNPRHKITKRGQNVTFRCDPISEHNRLYWYRQTLGQGPEFLTYFQNEAQLEKSRLLSDRFSAERPKGSFSTLEIQRTEQGDSAMYLCASSLVAGGGYTFGSGTRLTVV.

This clone was counted only a few times. The chain is built from TRBV12-3 or TRBV12-4 and TRBJ1-5; D gene unclear. Trimming took 4 bases from V and 6 from J, leaving 7 bases between them. CDR3 length equals 12 residues. CDR3 protein: CASSSSSQPQHF. The DNA of the CDR3 is TGTGCCAGCAGTTCGTCGAGTCAGCCCCAGCATTTT.

This clone was seen once. The chain links TRBV29-1 to TRBJ2-1, with D uncertain. Germline values: CDR1 SQVTM, CDR2 ANQGSEA. The V gene lost 3 bases and the J gene lost 7 bases, with 16 bases spanning the gap. The CDR3 is made up of 14 amino acids. CDR3 in DNA: TGCAGCGTTGAGGTAGTTGCCCTAAGAAATGAGCAGTTCTTC. Protein sequence: CSVEVVALRNEQFF.

This chain joins TRBV10-3 and TRBJ1-6; D is unclear. Trimming pared 5 bases from V and 6 bases from J, leaving 8 bases between. This CDR3 contains 13 residues. Germline V gene lookup returns CDR1 ENHRY and CDR2 SYGVKD. CDR3 sequence reads: CAISSSGNSPLHF. The CDR3 DNA reads TGTGCCATCAGTTCATCGGGTAATTCACCCCTCCACTTT.

V gene TRBV24-1 combines with J gene TRBJ2-2; TRBD1 is a possible D gene (6 bases). Trimming left V 3 bases short and J 5 bases short, with 12 bases between. Per germline, CDR1 KGHDR and CDR2 SFDVKD. The CDR3 spans 15 residues. CDR3 coding DNA: TGTGCCACCAGTGATGAGGACAGATTTACCGGGGAGCTGTTTTTT. Translation: CATSDEDRFTGELFF.

The chain employs TRBV5-6 and TRBJ2-7; D might be TRBD2 (5 bases). Deletions cut 0 bases from V and 7 bases from J, with 11 bases between. CDR1 SGHDT and CDR2 YYEEEE come from the germline V gene. CDR3 length: 13 residues. CDR3 amino acids: CASSLGWRLEQYF. The CDR3 nucleotides are TGTGCCAGCAGCTTGGGTTGGAGGTTAGAGCAGTACTTC.

This rearrangement joins TRBV7-8 to TRBJ1-1, with no clear D. CDR3 size: 13 residues. The germline V gene encodes CDR1 SGHVS and CDR2 FQNEAQ. V was shortened by 5 bases and J by 1 base, with 8 bases between the two germline ends. CDR3 protein: CASSPRQNTEAFF. CDR3 DNA: TGTGCCAGCAGCCCAAGACAGAACACTGAAGCTTTCTTT. The full variable domain, with the rest looked up from reference TRBV7-8 and TRBJ1-1, is GAGVSQSPRYKVAKRGQDVALRCDPISGHVSLFWYQQALGQGPEFLTYFQNEAQLDKSGLPSDRFFAERPEGSVSTLKIQRTQQEDSAVYLCASSPRQNTEAFFGQGTRLTVV.

The V call is TRBV4-1, the J call TRBJ2-1; weak D call: TRBD2 (5 bases). The CDR3 has 14 amino acids. Trimming removed 0 bases from V and 10 bases from J, with 13 bases in between. Germline lookup yields CDR1 MGHRA and CDR2 YSYEKL. The CDR3 coding sequence is TGCGCCAGCAGCCAAGACACTAGTCGCAAGGAGCAGTTCTTC. Its protein product is CASSQDTSRKEQFF.

This rearrangement joins TRBV7-9 to TRBJ1-6, with 7 bases that match TRBD1. Germline loops: CDR1 SEHNR, CDR2 FQNEAQ (reference sequence). Trimming at V came to 4 bases and at J to 2 bases, leaving 2 bases not matched to a gene. CDR3 size: 15 residues. The CDR3 loop reads CASSYRGAYNSPLHF. The CDR3 nucleotides read TGTGCCAGCAGCTACAGGGGCGCCTATAATTCACCCCTCCACTTT.

The V call is TRBV21-1, the J call TRBJ1-2; the table calls TRBD1, which could not be checked here. TRBV21-1 is a pseudogene. The length of the CDR3 is 14 residues. CDR3 in amino acids: CASSKWEQGPCYTF. In nucleotides, the CDR3 is TGTGCCAGCAGCAAATGGGAACAGGGGCCATGCTACACCTTC.

The chain recombines TRBV3-1 (or the pseudogene TRBV3-2) with TRBJ1-5; D unresolved. The germline CDR1 and CDR2 sequences are LGHDT and YNNKEL (reference sequence). The CDR3 sequence is 15 residues long. The ends were cut back, 0 bases at V and 6 bases at J, with 12 bases in the middle. The CDR3 spells CASSQDQIGGQPQHF. The CDR3 DNA reads as TGTGCCAGCAGCCAAGATCAAATAGGAGGTCAGCCCCAGCATTTT.

This clone was found a few times. The chain is built from TRBV15 and TRBJ1-3; TRBD1 matches at 7 bases. Germline assignment: CDR1 LNHNV and CDR2 YYDKDF (reference sequence). This CDR3 is built from 15 residues. The trim removed 7 bases at V and 0 bases at J, leaving 6 bases unmatched. The CDR3 loop reads CATTPDRNSGNTIYF. The CDR3 DNA follows: TGTGCCACCACTCCGGACAGGAACTCTGGAAACACCATATATTTT.

The rearrangement uses TRBV28 and TRBJ2-4, with a tentative D call TRBD2 (6 bases). The CDR3 has 15 residues. The germline V gene encodes CDR1 MDHEN and CDR2 SYDVKM. The V and J ends lost 6 bases and 0 bases respectively, with 12 bases between them. CDR3 nucleotide sequence: TGTGCCAGCAGCACCGGGACTTCAGCCAAAAACATTCAGTACTTC. Translated, it gives CASSTGTSAKNIQYF. Full variable domain (missing parts from reference TRBV28 and TRBJ2-4): DVKVTQSSRYLVKRTGEKVFLECVQDMDHENMFWYRQDPGLGLRLIYFSYDVKMKEKGDIPEGYSVSREKKERFSLILESASTNQTSMYLCASSTGTSAKNIQYFGAGTRLSVL.

This clone was seen a few times. The chain joins TRBV2 to TRBJ1-2, with D possibly TRBD1 on 6 matching bases. The germline V gene has CDR1 SNHLY and CDR2 FYNNEI. V was pared by 4 bases and J by 5 bases, with 11 bases between. This CDR3 comprises 13 residues. This chain's CDR3 is CASSGDKLYGYTF. CDR3 nucleotides: TGTGCCAGCAGTGGGGACAAGCTATATGGCTACACCTTC.